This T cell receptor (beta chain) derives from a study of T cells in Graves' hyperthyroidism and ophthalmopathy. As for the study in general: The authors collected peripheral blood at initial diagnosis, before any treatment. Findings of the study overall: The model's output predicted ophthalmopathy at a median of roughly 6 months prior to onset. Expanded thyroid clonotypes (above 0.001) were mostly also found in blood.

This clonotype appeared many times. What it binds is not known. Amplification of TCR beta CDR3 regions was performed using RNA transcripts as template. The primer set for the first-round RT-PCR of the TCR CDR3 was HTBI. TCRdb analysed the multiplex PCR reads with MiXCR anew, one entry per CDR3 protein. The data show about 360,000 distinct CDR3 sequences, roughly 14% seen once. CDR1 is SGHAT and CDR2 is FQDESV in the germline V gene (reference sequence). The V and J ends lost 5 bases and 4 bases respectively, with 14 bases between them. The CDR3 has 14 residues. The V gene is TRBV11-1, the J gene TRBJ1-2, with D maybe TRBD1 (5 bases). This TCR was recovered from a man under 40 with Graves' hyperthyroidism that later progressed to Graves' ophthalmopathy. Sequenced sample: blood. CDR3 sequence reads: CASSPGREGYGYTF. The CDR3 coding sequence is TGTGCCAGCAGCCCCGGCAGGGAGGGCTATGGCTACACCTTC.